These T cell receptor beta chains were read from a single sample in a study of OX40 agonist ivuxolimab in advanced cancers. Using immunoSEQ multiplex PCR, the repertoire was profiled, and TCRdb retains in-frame clones only, with some absent. The table shows 50,000 to 80,000 clones, with about 89% occurring only once. This specimen consisted of CD4+ or CD8+ T cells sorted from blood, obtained in a trial of the OX40 agonist ivuxolimab. The receptors derive from an adult with an advanced solid tumor such as melanoma, head and neck, liver or kidney cancer. Each CDR3 is given with its conserved first and last residue. Each record gives: J gene, clone size, V gene, D gene, CDR3 DNA, CDR3 protein. The D gene is left open where the match is weak. The listing skips clone size in some rows; elsewhere it reads once, few, many or a size class.

>TRBJ2-2|-|TRBV11-2|-
TGTGCCAGCAGCTTACCGGGGACCGGGGAGCTGTTTTTT
CASSLPGTGELFF
>TRBJ1-2|-|TRBV5-6|-
TGTGCCAGCAGCTTGGCCTACATGAGCTATGGCTACACCTTC
CASSLAYMSYGYTF
>TRBJ1-5|-|TRBV4-1|-
TGCGCCAGCAGCCAAGGGGAGAATAGCAATCAGCCCCAGCATTTT
CASSQGENSNQPQHF
>TRBJ2-1|-|TRBV5-5|-
TGTGCCAGCAGCTTGACGCCAGGAGGGCAGTTCTTC
CASSLTPGGQFF
>TRBJ2-1|-|TRBV6-1|TRBD2
TGTGCCAGCAATTCCGGGAGGGCCCCCAATGAGCAGTTCTTC
CASNSGRAPNEQFF
>TRBJ1-2|once|TRBV6-4|-
TGTGCCAGCAGCTTCGACCCACAGGGTGACTATGGCTACACCTTC
CASSFDPQGDYGYTF
>TRBJ1-1|-|TRBV2|-
TGTGCCAGCAGCAGCGACAGCCTGAACACTGAAGCTTTCTTT
CASSSDSLNTEAFF
>TRBJ1-2|-|TRBV2|-
TGTGCCAGCAATTGGGGCAGACAGGCTGGGTACACCTTC
CASNWGRQAGYTF
>TRBJ2-2|-|TRBV5-4|-
TGTGCCAGCAGCTTAGGCGAGGGATCCGGGGAGCTGTTTTTT
CASSLGEGSGELFF
>TRBJ2-5|once|TRBV29-1|-
TGCAGCGTTGAAGATATGGGTACGGGGCAAGAGACCCAGTACTTC
CSVEDMGTGQETQYF
>TRBJ1-3|-|TRBV11-2|-
TGTGCCAGCGGGCCAGTACAGGTTTTCTCTGGAAACACCATATATTTT
CASGPVQVFSGNTIYF
>TRBJ1-1|-|TRBV5-1|TRBD1
TGCGCCAGCAGCGCACGGACAGGGGGACCAAACACTGAAGCTTTCTTT
CASSARTGGPNTEAFF
>TRBJ1-3|-|TRBV30|-
TGTGCCTGGAGCGATTCCGGGGGCGCAACCATATATTTT
CAWSDSGGATIYF
>TRBJ2-2|once|TRBV5-1|TRBD2
TGCGCCAGCAGCTTACTCCAGCGGGGGAACACCGGGGAGCTGTTTTTT
CASSLLQRGNTGELFF